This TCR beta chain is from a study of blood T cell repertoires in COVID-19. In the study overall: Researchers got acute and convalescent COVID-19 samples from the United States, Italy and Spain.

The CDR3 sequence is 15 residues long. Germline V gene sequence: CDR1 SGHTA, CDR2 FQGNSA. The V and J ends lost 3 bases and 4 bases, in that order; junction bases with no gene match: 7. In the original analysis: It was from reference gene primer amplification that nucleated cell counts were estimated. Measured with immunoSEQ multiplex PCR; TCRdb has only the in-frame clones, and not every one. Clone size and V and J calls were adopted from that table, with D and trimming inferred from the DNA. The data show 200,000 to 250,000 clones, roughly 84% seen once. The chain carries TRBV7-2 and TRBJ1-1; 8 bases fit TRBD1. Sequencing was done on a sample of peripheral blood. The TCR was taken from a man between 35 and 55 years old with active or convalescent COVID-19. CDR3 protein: CASSFDQGASTEAFF. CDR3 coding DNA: TGTGCCAGCAGCTTCGATCAGGGGGCGAGCACTGAAGCTTTCTTT.